Presented here are 27 T cell receptor beta chains from one specimen sequenced in a study of T cell responses to AZD1222 COVID-19 vaccine. Some clones are missing from TCRdb's copy, which holds only in-frame ones; the method was immunoSEQ multiplex PCR. The profile covers some 58,000 clones, with more than 75% appearing a single time and 5% taken by the ten largest. Sequencing was performed on peripheral blood, taken 28 days after the second AZD1222 dose. The receptors shown here come from an adult who received the AZD1222 COVID-19 vaccine.

This clone appeared once. The chain combines TRBV6-5 with TRBJ1-2, with D perhaps TRBD1 (6 bases). Trimming pared 6 bases from V and 5 bases from J, leaving 13 bases between. This CDR3 has 13 residues. Germline CDR1 MNHEY, CDR2 SVGAGI. CDR3 in amino acids: CASSPAQGYGYTF. The CDR3 DNA reads TGTGCCAGCAGCCCCGCTCAGGGGTATGGCTACACCTTC.

This chain links TRBV7-2 with TRBJ1-4; TRBD1 agrees at 11 bases. This CDR3 has 15 residues. CDR1 and CDR2 (germline): SGHTA, FQGNSA. V gave up 2 bases and J gave up 8 bases; unmatched junction bases: 4. The CDR3 is CASSLRTGGLEKLFF. In DNA, the CDR3 is TGTGCCAGCAGCTTAAGGACAGGGGGCCTCGAAAAACTGTTTTTT.

The rearrangement uses TRBV14 and TRBJ2-7; 10 nucleotides align to TRBD2. Germline V CDR1 and CDR2: SGHDN, FVKESK. V trimming: 1 base; J trimming: 4 bases; junction bases outside the gene matches: 4. CDR3 length: 15 residues. The CDR3 is CASSQGASGSYEQYF. DNA of the CDR3: TGTGCCAGCAGCCAAGGGGCTAGCGGGAGTTACGAGCAGTACTTC. Filled out from reference TRBV14 and TRBJ2-7, the complete variable domain reads EAGVTQFPSHSVIEKGQTVTLRCDPISGHDNLYWYRRVMGKEIKFLLHFVKESKQDESGMPNNRFLAERTGGTYSTLKVQPAELEDSGVYFCASSQGASGSYEQYFGPGTRLTVT.

This chain joins TRBV19 and TRBJ2-3; TRBD2 matches 12 bases. Germline V lookup: CDR1 LNHDA, CDR2 SQIVND (reference sequence). The CDR3 has 13 amino acids. For the CDR3, the DNA is TGTGCAGTTCGGACTAGCGGGGCAGATACGCAGTATTTT. Its translation: CAVRTSGADTQYF.

The V call is TRBV5-1, the J call TRBJ1-4, with TRBD1 matching over 7 bases. Per the germline V gene, CDR1 is SGHRS and CDR2 is YFSETQ. The CDR3 sequence is 17 residues long. With V trimmed by 4 bases and J by 0 bases, 9 bases remained unmatched. The CDR3 sequence: CASSLGTDYATNEKLFF. For the CDR3, the DNA is TGCGCCAGCAGCCTCGGGACAGACTATGCAACTAATGAAAAACTGTTTTTT. Drawing the rest from reference TRBV5-1 and TRBJ1-4, the complete variable domain is KAGVTQTPRYLIKTRGQQVTLSCSPISGHRSVSWYQQTPGQGLQFLFEYFSETQRNKGNFPGRFSGRQFSNSRSEMNVSTLELGDSALYLCASSLGTDYATNEKLFFGSGTQLSVL.

The chain couples TRBV4-1 to TRBJ1-4, with unresolved D. The germline V gene encodes CDR1 MGHRA and CDR2 YSYEKL. This CDR3 has 13 residues. V was pared by 4 bases and J by 3 bases, with 6 bases between. The CDR3 region is CASSLQSNEKLFF. CDR3 nucleotides: TGCGCCAGCAGCCTACAGTCTAATGAAAAACTGTTTTTT.

The V call is TRBV3-1 (or the pseudogene TRBV3-2), the J call TRBJ2-1, with D perhaps matching TRBD1 (5 bases). The ends were cut back, 6 bases at V and 0 bases at J, with 9 bases in the middle. Germline V gene data show CDR1 as LGHDT and CDR2 as YNNKEL (reference sequence). The CDR3 length is 14 residues. DNA of the CDR3: TGTGCCAGCAGTCCAGGGTTCTCCTACAATGAGCAGTTCTTC. It yields the protein CASSPGFSYNEQFF.

V is TRBV19 and J is TRBJ1-1; D ambiguous. This CDR3 is 15 amino acids long. Trimming removed 3 bases from V and 0 bases from J, with 11 bases in between. Germline V gene data show CDR1 as LNHDA and CDR2 as SQIVND (reference sequence). DNA for the CDR3: TGTGCCAGTAGTATTGGTTTCACATTGAACACTGAAGCTTTCTTT. It is translated as CASSIGFTLNTEAFF.

The chain is built from TRBV2 and TRBJ1-1; TRBD1 is a possible D gene (5 bases). Germline CDR1 reads SNHLY; CDR2 reads FYNNEI. Trimming stripped 4 bases from V and 5 bases from J, with 8 bases between. The CDR3 spans 12 residues. CDR3 protein: CASSAQGTEAFF. The CDR3, as DNA: TGTGCCAGCAGTGCCCAGGGTACTGAAGCTTTCTTT.

A few counts support this clone. This chain uses TRBV10-1 with TRBJ2-1; no reliable D call. The CDR3 has 14 residues. Germline lookup yields CDR1 WNHNN and CDR2 SYGVQD (reference sequence). Between the trimmed V and J ends, which lost 3 bases and 10 bases, there was a span of 16 bases. CDR3 DNA sequence: TGCGCCAGCAGTGACCGGACGGGCCGCCTAGAGCAGTTCTTC. Amino acid sequence: CASSDRTGRLEQFF.

This clone occurred once. The chain has TRBV6-2 or TRBV6-3 and TRBJ2-5, with 11 positions matching TRBD2. The CDR3 sequence is 16 residues long. Trimming took 5 bases from V and 4 from J; bases not matched to a gene: 9. The germline gives CDR1 MNHEY, CDR2 SVGEGT. The CDR3 sequence: CASSGTSGSRGETQYF. DNA of the CDR3: TGTGCCAGCAGTGGGACTAGCGGATCTCGGGGAGAGACCCAGTACTTC.

The rearrangement links TRBV6-1 to TRBJ1-1; D not certain. Germline CDR1 and CDR2: MNHNS and SASEGT. The length of the CDR3 is 15 residues. Trimming removed 7 bases at V and 0 bases at J, with 15 bases between. In DNA, the CDR3 is TGTGCCAGCACCAACCTCGGGCAATTGAACACTGAAGCTTTCTTT. Protein product: CASTNLGQLNTEAFF.

V and J are TRBV2 and TRBJ2-1; 10 bases line up with TRBD2. After removal of 2 bases from V and 7 bases from J, the junction contained 8 bases not matched to a gene. The germline CDR1 and CDR2 sequences are SNHLY and FYNNEI. The CDR3 sequence is 16 residues long. Written as DNA, the CDR3 is TGTGCCAGCAGTGAACTCCGCAGCGGGAGGGGGAATGAGCAGTTCTTC. Residues: CASSELRSGRGNEQFF. Full variable domain (missing parts from reference TRBV2 and TRBJ2-1): EPEVTQTPSHQVTQMGQEVILRCVPISNHLYFYWYRQILGQKVEFLVSFYNNEISEKSEIFDDQFSVERPDGSNFTLKIRSTKLEDSAMYFCASSELRSGRGNEQFFGPGTRLTVL.

The V call is TRBV5-5, the J call TRBJ2-7; the match to TRBD1 covers 7 bases. The germline CDR1 and CDR2 sequences are SGHKS and YYEKEE (reference sequence). The CDR3 loop spans 14 amino acids. V lost 2 bases, J lost 1 base, and 3 bases stayed unmatched. DNA for the CDR3: TGTGCCAGCAGCTTAGGGACAGAGTCCTACGAGCAGTACTTC. Translating it yields CASSLGTESYEQYF.

This clone is medium-sized. The V gene is TRBV3-1 (or the pseudogene TRBV3-2), the J gene TRBJ1-5, with D perhaps matching TRBD1 (6 bases). The CDR3 totals 15 residues. Germline assignment: CDR1 LGHDT and CDR2 YNNKEL (reference sequence). V lost 4 bases and J lost 5, with 15 bases in between. The chain's CDR3 is CASSPGGRRDQPQHF. Written as DNA, the CDR3 is TGTGCCAGCAGCCCTGGGGGCAGAAGAGATCAGCCCCAGCATTTT.

This clone was detected once. This chain uses TRBV11-2 with TRBJ2-5; weak D call: TRBD2 (6 bases). This CDR3 is 18 amino acids long. V was cut by 5 bases and J by 5 bases, with 27 bases left in between. The V gene's germline CDR1 is SGHAT and CDR2 FQNNGV. The CDR3: CASSPRDGLTGWVETQYF. CDR3 DNA sequence: TGTGCCAGCAGCCCGCGGGACGGCCTAACAGGCTGGGTGGAGACCCAGTACTTC.

This clone was detected a few times. The rearrangement links TRBV27 to TRBJ2-2, with TRBD2 identical over 7 bases. Germline loops: CDR1 MNHEY, CDR2 SMNVEV (reference sequence). CDR3 length equals 15 residues. V was pared by 2 bases and J by 3 bases, with 3 bases of the junction left unmatched. CDR3 coding DNA: TGTGCCAGCAGTTTAACGGGGGGATACACCGGGGAGCTGTTTTTT. Its translation is CASSLTGGYTGELFF.

This clone came up once. V is TRBV29-1 and J is TRBJ2-3; TRBD2 aligns across 12 bases. CDR1 SQVTM and CDR2 ANQGSEA come from the germline V gene. The CDR3 has 16 amino acids. DNA for the CDR3: TGCGGAATAGGGTCCCTAGCGGGAGGGCCGGTAGATACGCAGTATTTT. Translation gives CGIGSLAGGPVDTQYF.

The chain couples TRBV4-1 to TRBJ1-1, with 11 positions matching TRBD1. CDR1 and CDR2 from the germline V gene are MGHRA and YSYEKL. The V and J ends lost 5 bases and 4 bases, in that order; junction bases with no gene match: 3. This CDR3 region has 14 residues. The CDR3 reads CASSSGTGGTEAFF. The CDR3 nucleotides read TGCGCCAGCAGCTCCGGGACAGGGGGCACTGAAGCTTTCTTT.

Only a few counts were recorded for this clone. V is TRBV5-1 and J is TRBJ1-1, with D unresolved. Germline V gene lookup returns CDR1 SGHRS and CDR2 YFSETQ. The V gene lost 0 bases and the J gene lost 3 bases, with 9 bases spanning the gap. This CDR3 spans 14 amino acids. In DNA form, the CDR3 reads TGCGCCAGCAGCTTGGGTTCCGAATACACTGAAGCTTTCTTT. Encoded protein: CASSLGSEYTEAFF. Looking up the rest from reference TRBV5-1 and TRBJ1-1 gives the full variable domain: KAGVTQTPRYLIKTRGQQVTLSCSPISGHRSVSWYQQTPGQGLQFLFEYFSETQRNKGNFPGRFSGRQFSNSRSEMNVSTLELGDSALYLCASSLGSEYTEAFFGQGTRLTVV.

The sample holds a few counts of this clone. The chain uses TRBV19 and TRBJ2-5, with D perhaps matching TRBD2 (5 bases). This CDR3 is 13 amino acids long. Trimming took off 4 bases at V and 5 bases at J, with 11 bases between the two ends. Germline V gene data show CDR1 as LNHDA and CDR2 as SQIVND (reference sequence). CDR3 in amino acids: CASSTKAGETQYF. Here the CDR3 DNA reads TGTGCCAGTAGTACTAAGGCGGGTGAGACCCAGTACTTC.

This rearrangement joins TRBV14 to TRBJ2-1; D is perhaps TRBD2 (6 bases). CDR3 length: 14 residues. Per the germline V gene, CDR1 is SGHDN and CDR2 is FVKESK. Deletions cut 0 bases from V and 10 bases from J, with 13 bases between. The DNA of the CDR3 is TGTGCCAGCAGCCAAGATTGGGACGCGGGGGAGCAGTTCTTC. Protein product: CASSQDWDAGEQFF.

The chain carries TRBV5-1 and TRBJ1-6; D is unresolved. Germline CDR1 reads SGHRS; CDR2 reads YFSETQ. The CDR3 is 16 amino acids. Trimming removed 0 bases from V and 9 bases from J, with 16 bases in between. The CDR3 sequence is CASSLGAAGPGSPLHF. CDR3 bases: TGCGCCAGCAGCTTGGGGGCCGCTGGGCCCGGTTCACCCCTCCACTTT.

The CDR3 here is CASRLGQVTGELFF. As DNA, the CDR3 is TGTGCCAGCCGTCTGGGACAGGTCACCGGGGAGCTGTTTTTT. This chain links TRBV6-5 with TRBJ2-2, with 8 positions matching TRBD1. The CDR3 is 14 residues long. Germline V gene data show CDR1 as MNHEY and CDR2 as SVGAGI. V shed 8 bases, J shed 4 bases, and the junction held 6 bases outside the gene matches.

The chain combines TRBV19 with TRBJ1-5, with a weak D call TRBD1 (6 bases). This CDR3 contains 16 residues. The germline CDR1 and CDR2 sequences are LNHDA and SQIVND (reference sequence). With 6 bases removed from V and 0 bases from J, the gap between germline ends came to 15 bases. CDR3 sequence: CASRDRGRRSNQPQHF. The CDR3 DNA follows: TGTGCCAGTAGGGACCGGGGGCGCCGTAGCAATCAGCCCCAGCATTTT.

This clone was seen just once. The chain combines TRBV11-2 with TRBJ2-1; 9 nucleotides line up with TRBD1. Unmatched junction bases numbered 19, after V lost 1 base and J lost 9 bases. Per germline, CDR1 SGHAT and CDR2 FQNNGV. The CDR3 contains 19 residues. CDR3 nucleotide sequence: TGTGCCAGCAGCTTAGGCGGGACAGGGTCGCTCAATGGGTATGGTGAGCAGTTCTTC. This codes for CASSLGGTGSLNGYGEQFF.

The chain's CDR3 is CASSTQGWDASGANVLTF. Here the CDR3 DNA reads TGTGCCAGCAGCACACAGGGTTGGGACGCCTCTGGGGCCAACGTCCTGACTTTC. V and J are TRBV7-3 and TRBJ2-6; tentatively, D is TRBD1 (6 bases). Germline V gives CDR1 SGHTA, CDR2 FQGTGA. With 5 bases removed from V and 0 bases from J, the gap between germline ends came to 17 bases. This CDR3 has 18 amino acids.